This note documents a single T cell receptor beta chain sequence. The target antigen is unknown. This specimen belongs to a study of post-analysis software for immune sequencing data. The wider study: Relapsing-remitting, secondary progressive and progressive-relapsing courses of multiple sclerosis were included.

CDR1 is SGHTA and CDR2 is FQGNSA in the germline V gene. V was clipped by 5 bases and J by 5 bases; unmatched bases: 4. This CDR3 is 14 amino acids long. TCR beta libraries were prepared from cDNA with unique molecular identifiers. TCRdb reprocessed the PCR reads via MiXCR and lists one record per CDR3 protein. Of fewer than 850,000 distinct CDR3 sequences in the sample, around 45% were seen once. Study results and caveats: Those with multiple sclerosis, the patient group, showed significantly lower normalized Chao1 diversity than controls. Analysis by F measure revealed that same-batch samples clustered strongly together. A handful of TRBV segments were significantly more frequent in patients than in controls. TRBV5-6, TRBV5-1 and TRBV20-1 were among these segments.

Sequenced material: blood. The chain uses TRBV7-2 and TRBJ2-5, with TRBD2 matching over 11 bases. The clonotype was recovered from a girl between 5 and 17 years old with multiple sclerosis. The CDR3 protein is CASSPLAGEETQYF. CDR3 in DNA: TGTGCCAGCAGCCCACTAGCGGGAGAGGAGACCCAGTACTTC.